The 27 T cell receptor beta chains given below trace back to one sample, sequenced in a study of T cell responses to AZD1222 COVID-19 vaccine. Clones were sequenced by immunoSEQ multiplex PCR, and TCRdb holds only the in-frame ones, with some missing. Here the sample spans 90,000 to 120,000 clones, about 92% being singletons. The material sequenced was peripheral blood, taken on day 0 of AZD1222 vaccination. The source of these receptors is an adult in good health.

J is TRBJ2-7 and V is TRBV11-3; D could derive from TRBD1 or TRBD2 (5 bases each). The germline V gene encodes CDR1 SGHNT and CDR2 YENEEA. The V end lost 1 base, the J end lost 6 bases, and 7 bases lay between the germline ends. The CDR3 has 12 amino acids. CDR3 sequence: CASSLGGSEQYF. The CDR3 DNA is TGTGCCAGCAGCTTAGGGGGGAGCGAGCAGTACTTC.

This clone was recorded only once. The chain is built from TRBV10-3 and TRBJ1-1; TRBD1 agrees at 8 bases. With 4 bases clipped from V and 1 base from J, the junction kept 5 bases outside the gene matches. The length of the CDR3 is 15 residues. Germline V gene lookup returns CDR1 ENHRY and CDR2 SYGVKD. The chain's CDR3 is CAISGIQGGNTEAFF. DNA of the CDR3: TGTGCCATCAGTGGGATACAGGGGGGGAACACTGAAGCTTTCTTT.

CDR3 nucleotide sequence: TGTGCCAGCAGCTTAACGGCTAGCGGCTACAATGAGCAGTTCTTC. Translation: CASSLTASGYNEQFF. The chain links TRBV7-2 to TRBJ2-1; 7 bases are a match to TRBD2. V shed 2 bases, J shed 3 bases, and the junction held 4 bases outside the gene matches. This CDR3 region has 15 residues. Germline loops: CDR1 SGHTA, CDR2 FQGNSA.

The CDR3 sequence: CASSPDRSPDTQYF. CDR3 DNA sequence: TGTGCCAGCAGTCCCGATAGGTCCCCCGATACGCAGTATTTT. V and J are TRBV27 and TRBJ2-3; no reliable D call. Germline CDR1 MNHEY, CDR2 SMNVEV (reference sequence). Trimming left V 5 bases short and J 6 bases short, with 15 bases between. The CDR3 consists of 14 residues.

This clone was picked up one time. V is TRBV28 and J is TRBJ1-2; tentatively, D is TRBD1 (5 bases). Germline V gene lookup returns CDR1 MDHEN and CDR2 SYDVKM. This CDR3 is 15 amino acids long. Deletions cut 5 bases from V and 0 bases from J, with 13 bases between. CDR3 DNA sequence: TGTGCCAGCAGTACCGAACAGGTAGCTAACTATGGCTACACCTTC. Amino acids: CASSTEQVANYGYTF.

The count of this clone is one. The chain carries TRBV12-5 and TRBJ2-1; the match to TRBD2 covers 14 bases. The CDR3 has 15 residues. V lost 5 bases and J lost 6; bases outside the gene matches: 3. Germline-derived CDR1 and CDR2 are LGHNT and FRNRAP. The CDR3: CASGPGTSGGNEQFF. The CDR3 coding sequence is TGTGCTAGTGGTCCCGGGACTAGCGGGGGCAATGAGCAGTTCTTC.

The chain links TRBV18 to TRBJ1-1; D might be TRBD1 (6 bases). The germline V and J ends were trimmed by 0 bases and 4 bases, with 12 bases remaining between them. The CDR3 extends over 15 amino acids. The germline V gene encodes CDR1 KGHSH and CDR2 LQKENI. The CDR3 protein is CASSPPVRGGTEAFF. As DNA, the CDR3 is TGTGCCAGCTCACCACCGGTCAGGGGTGGCACTGAAGCTTTCTTT.

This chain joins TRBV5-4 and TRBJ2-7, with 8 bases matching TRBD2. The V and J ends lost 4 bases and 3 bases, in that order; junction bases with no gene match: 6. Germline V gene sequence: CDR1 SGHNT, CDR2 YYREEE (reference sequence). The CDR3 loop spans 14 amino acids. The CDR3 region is CASSTETSDYEQYF. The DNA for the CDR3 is TGTGCCAGCAGCACCGAGACTAGCGACTACGAGCAGTACTTC.

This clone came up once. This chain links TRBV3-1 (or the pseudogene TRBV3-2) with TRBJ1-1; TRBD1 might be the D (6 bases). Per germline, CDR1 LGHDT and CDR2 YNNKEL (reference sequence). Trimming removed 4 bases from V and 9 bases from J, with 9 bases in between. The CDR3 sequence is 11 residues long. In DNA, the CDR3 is TGTGCCAGCAGCCGTGGGACAAAAGCTTTCTTT. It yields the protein CASSRGTKAFF.

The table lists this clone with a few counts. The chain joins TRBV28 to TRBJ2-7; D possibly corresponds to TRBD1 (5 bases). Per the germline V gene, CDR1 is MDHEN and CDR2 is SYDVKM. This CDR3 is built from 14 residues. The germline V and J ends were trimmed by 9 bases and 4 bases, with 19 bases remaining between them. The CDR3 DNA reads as TGTGCCAGTCAGGGTGGTAGGGTTCCGTACGAGCAGTACTTC. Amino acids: CASQGGRVPYEQYF.

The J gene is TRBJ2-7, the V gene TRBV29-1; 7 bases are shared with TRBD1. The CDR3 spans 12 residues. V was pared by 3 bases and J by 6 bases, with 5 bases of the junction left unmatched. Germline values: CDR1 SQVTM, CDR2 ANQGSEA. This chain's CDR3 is CSVDPGTAEQYF. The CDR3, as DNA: TGCAGCGTTGACCCAGGGACAGCCGAGCAGTACTTC.

DNA of the CDR3: TGTGCCAGCAGCCACCGGGCTTCCGAGAGGGCAGATACGCAGTATTTT. Amino acid sequence: CASSHRASERADTQYF. J is TRBJ2-3 and V is TRBV3-1 (or the pseudogene TRBV3-2); tentatively, D is TRBD2 (5 bases). This CDR3 contains 16 residues. The germline V and J ends were trimmed by 3 bases and 4 bases, with 17 bases remaining between them. Germline V CDR1 and CDR2: LGHDT, YNNKEL (reference sequence).

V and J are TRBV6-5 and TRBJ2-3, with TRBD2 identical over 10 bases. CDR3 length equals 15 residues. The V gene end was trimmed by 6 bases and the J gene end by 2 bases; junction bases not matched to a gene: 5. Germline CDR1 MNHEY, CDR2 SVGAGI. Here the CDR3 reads CASSRLAGVTDTQYF. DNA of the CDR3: TGTGCCAGCAGCCGCCTAGCGGGGGTCACAGATACGCAGTATTTT.

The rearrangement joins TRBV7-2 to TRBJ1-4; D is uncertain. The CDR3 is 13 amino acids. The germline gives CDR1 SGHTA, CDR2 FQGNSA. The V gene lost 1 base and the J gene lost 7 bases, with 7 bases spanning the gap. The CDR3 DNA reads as TGTGCCAGCAGCTTAGTGGTCTCTGAAAAACTGTTTTTT. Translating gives CASSLVVSEKLFF.

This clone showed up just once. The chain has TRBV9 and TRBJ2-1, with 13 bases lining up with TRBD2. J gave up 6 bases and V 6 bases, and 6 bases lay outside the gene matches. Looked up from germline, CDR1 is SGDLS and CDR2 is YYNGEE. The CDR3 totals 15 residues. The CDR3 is CASTAGTSGTNEQFF. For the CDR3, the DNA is TGTGCCAGCACCGCCGGGACTAGCGGGACCAATGAGCAGTTCTTC. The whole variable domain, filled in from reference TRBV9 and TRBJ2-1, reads DSGVTQTPKHLITATGQRVTLRCSPRSGDLSVYWYQQSLDQGLQFLIQYYNGEERAKGNILERFSAQQFPDLHSELNLSSLELGDSALYFCASTAGTSGTNEQFFGPGTRLTVL.

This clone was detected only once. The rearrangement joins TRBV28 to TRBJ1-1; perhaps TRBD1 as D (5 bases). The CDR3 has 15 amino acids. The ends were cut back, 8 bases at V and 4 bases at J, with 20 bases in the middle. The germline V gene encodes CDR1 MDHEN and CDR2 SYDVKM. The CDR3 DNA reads TGTGCCAGCCCTAAATCGGGGGGTGGGAGCACTGAAGCTTTCTTT. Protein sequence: CASPKSGGGSTEAFF.

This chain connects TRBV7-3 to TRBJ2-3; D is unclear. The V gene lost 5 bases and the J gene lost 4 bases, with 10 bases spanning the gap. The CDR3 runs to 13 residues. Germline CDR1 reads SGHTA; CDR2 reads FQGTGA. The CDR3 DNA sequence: TGTGCCAGCAGCCCCCTCGGAGCAGATACGCAGTATTTT. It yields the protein CASSPLGADTQYF.

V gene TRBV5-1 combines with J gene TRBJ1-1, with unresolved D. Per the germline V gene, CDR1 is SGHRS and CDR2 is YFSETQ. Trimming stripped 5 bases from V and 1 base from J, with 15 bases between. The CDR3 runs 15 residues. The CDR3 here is CASRLGLSANTEAFF. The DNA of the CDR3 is TGCGCCAGCAGATTAGGCCTATCGGCGAACACTGAAGCTTTCTTT.

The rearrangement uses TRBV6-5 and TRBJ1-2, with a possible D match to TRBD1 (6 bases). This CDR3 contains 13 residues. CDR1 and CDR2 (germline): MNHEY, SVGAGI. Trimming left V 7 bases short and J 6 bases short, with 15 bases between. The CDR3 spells CASKAVGANGYTF. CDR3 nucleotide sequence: TGTGCCAGCAAGGCGGTGGGGGCTAATGGCTACACCTTC.

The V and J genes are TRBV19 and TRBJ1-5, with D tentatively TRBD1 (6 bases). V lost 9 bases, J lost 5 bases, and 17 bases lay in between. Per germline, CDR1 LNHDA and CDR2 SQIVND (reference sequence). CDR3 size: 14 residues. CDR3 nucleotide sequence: TGTGCCAGCCAAAAGCTGGCAGGGGATCAGCCCCAGCATTTT. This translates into CASQKLAGDQPQHF.

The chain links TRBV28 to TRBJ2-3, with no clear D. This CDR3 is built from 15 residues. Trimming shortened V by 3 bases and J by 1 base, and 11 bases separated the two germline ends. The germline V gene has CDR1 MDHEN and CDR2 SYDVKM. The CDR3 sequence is CASSFMRLRTDTQYF. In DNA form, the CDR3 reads TGTGCCAGCAGTTTTATGCGGCTCCGCACAGATACGCAGTATTTT.

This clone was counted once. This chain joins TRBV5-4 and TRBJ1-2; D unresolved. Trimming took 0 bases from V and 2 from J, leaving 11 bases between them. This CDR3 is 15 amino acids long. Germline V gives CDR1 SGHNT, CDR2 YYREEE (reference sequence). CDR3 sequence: CASSLVGDTNYGYTF. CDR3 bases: TGTGCCAGCAGCTTGGTGGGAGACACAAACTATGGCTACACCTTC.

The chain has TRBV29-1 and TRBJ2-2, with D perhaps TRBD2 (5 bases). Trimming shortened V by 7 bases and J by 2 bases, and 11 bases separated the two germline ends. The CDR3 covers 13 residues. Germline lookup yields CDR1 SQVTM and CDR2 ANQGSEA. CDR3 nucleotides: TGCAGCGCTAGCAGCGGAAACACCGGGGAGCTGTTTTTT. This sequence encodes CSASSGNTGELFF.

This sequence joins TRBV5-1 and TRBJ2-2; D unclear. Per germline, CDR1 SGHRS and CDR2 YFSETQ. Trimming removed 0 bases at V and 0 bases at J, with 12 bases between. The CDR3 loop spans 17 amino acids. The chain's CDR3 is CASSLVGWATNTGELFF. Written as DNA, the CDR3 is TGCGCCAGCAGCTTGGTTGGATGGGCCACGAACACCGGGGAGCTGTTTTTT.

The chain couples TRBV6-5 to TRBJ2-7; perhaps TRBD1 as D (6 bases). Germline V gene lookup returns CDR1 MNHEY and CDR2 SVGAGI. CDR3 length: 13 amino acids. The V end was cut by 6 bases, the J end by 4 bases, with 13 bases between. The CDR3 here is CASRAQGFYEQYF. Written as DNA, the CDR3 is TGTGCCAGCAGGGCCCAGGGGTTTTACGAGCAGTACTTC.

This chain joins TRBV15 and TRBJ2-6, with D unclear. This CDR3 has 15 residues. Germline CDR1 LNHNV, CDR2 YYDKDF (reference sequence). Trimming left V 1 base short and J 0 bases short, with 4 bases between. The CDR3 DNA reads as TGTGCCACCAGCAGAGGAGGCTCTGGGGCCAACGTCCTGACTTTC. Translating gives CATSRGGSGANVLTF. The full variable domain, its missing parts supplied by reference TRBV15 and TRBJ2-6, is DAMVIQNPRYQVTQFGKPVTLSCSQTLNHNVMYWYQQKSSQAPKLLFHYYDKDFNNEADTPDNFQSRRPNTSFCFLDIRSPGLGDTAMYLCATSRGGSGANVLTFGAGSRLTVL.

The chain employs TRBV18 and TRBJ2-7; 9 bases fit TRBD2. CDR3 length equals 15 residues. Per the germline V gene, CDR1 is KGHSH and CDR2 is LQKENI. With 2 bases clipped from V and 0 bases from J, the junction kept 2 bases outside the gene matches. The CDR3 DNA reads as TGTGCCAGCTCACCATCAGCGGGGGGCTCCTACGAGCAGTACTTC. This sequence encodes CASSPSAGGSYEQYF.